The clone carrying this T cell receptor (beta chain) has a handful of counts. Its antigen is unidentified. This entry is derived from a study of early T cells in non-severe SARS-CoV-2 infection. For the study at large: Unsorted whole blood bulk RNA was sequenced, with unpaired chains. Study-level points and caveats: Anti-spike CD8 responses were favored by VDJdb matching, which missed private and CD4 specificities.

In the library, individual cDNA molecules carried attached unique molecular identifiers. TCRdb re-derived calls from the 5' RACE reads in MiXCR, one entry per CDR3 protein. The sample holds approximately 70,000 distinct CDR3 sequences, roughly an eighth seen once. The CDR3 has 13 residues. V shed 3 bases and J shed 3 bases, with 9 bases lying between them. The germline gives CDR1 SGDLS, CDR2 YYNGEE. The V call is TRBV9, the J call TRBJ1-1; D possibly corresponds to TRBD1 (5 bases). The sequence derives from an adult who was a healthcare worker with PCR-confirmed SARS-CoV-2 infection or an uninfected control (not recorded which). Specimen: whole blood. CDR3 in DNA: TGTGCCAGCAGCGCCCGGACATACACTGAAGCTTTCTTT. Residues: CASSARTYTEAFF.